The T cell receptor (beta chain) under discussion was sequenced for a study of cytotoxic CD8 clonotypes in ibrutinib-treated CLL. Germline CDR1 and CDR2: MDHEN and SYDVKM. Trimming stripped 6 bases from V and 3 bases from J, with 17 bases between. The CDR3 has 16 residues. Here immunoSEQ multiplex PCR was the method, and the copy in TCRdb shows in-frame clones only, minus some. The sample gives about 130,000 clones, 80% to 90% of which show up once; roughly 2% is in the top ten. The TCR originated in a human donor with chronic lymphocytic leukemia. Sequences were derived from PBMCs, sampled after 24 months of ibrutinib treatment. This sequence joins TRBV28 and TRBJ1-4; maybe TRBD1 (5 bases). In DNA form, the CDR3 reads TGTGCCAGCAGACCTCCCTTGACAGTGGCTAATGAAAAACTGTTTTTT. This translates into CASRPPLTVANEKLFF.